Each of the 29 T cell receptor beta chains below was sequenced from the same sample in a study of immune evolution from preneoplasia to lung adenocarcinoma. Clones were sequenced by immunoSEQ multiplex PCR, and TCRdb holds only the in-frame ones, with some missing. The repertoire consists of 3,600 or so clones, with about three quarters occurring once and the leading ten covering around 13%. Sequenced sample: FFPE adjacent normal lung tissue. The receptors originated from a person in their 70s with lung adenocarcinoma.

This clone has more than one count but fewer than ten. The J gene is TRBJ2-3, the V gene TRBV27; D not certain. Germline CDR1 is MNHEY and CDR2 is SMNVEV (reference sequence). The CDR3 contains 13 residues. V lost 4 bases, J lost 2 bases, and 7 bases lay in between. For the CDR3, the DNA is TGTGCCAGCAGTTCCGGGTACACAGATACGCAGTATTTT. It translates to CASSSGYTDTQYF.

DNA of the CDR3: TGCGCCAGCAGTGAGGACCTGAGGGGGCAGTACTTC. It is translated as CASSEDLRGQYF. This sequence joins TRBV10-1 and TRBJ2-7; the D gene could be TRBD1 or TRBD2 (5 bases each). The CDR3 runs 12 residues. Trimming removed 2 bases at V and 9 bases at J, with 11 bases between. From germline, CDR1 is WNHNN and CDR2 SYGVQD (reference sequence).

DNA of the CDR3: TGTGCCAGCAGTTACTCCTTAGCACTTACCTACGAGCAGTACTTC. Translated, it gives CASSYSLALTYEQYF. The V and J genes are TRBV6-5 and TRBJ2-7; D uncertain. V was clipped by 0 bases and J by 2 bases, with 11 bases between them. Per the germline V gene, CDR1 is MNHEY and CDR2 is SVGAGI. The CDR3 loop spans 15 amino acids.

This clone was seen a few times. The chain joins TRBV4-2 to TRBJ2-1; D not resolved. The germline V gene has CDR1 LGHNA and CDR2 YNFKEQ. The V end lost 1 base, the J end lost 3 bases, and 4 bases lay between the germline ends. The CDR3 is 13 amino acids. The CDR3 coding sequence is TGTGCCAGCAGCCAAGTTGGCTACAATGAGCAGTTCTTC. It translates to CASSQVGYNEQFF.

CDR3 in amino acids: CASSLTGEQYF. The DNA of the CDR3 is TGTGCCAGCAGTTTGACGGGCGAGCAGTACTTC. The J gene is TRBJ2-7, the V gene TRBV28; D is undetermined. Germline V CDR1 and CDR2: MDHEN, SYDVKM. The CDR3 contains 11 residues. V gave up 3 bases and J gave up 6 bases, with 6 bases separating them.

The rearrangement uses TRBV19 and TRBJ2-7, with D possibly being TRBD2 (5 bases). The CDR3 consists of 13 residues. V was cut by 6 bases and J by 9 bases, with 18 bases left in between. Germline assignment: CDR1 LNHDA and CDR2 SQIVND (reference sequence). As DNA, the CDR3 is TGTGCCAGTAGGCCTTTTGGGAGCCCGCGGCAGTACTTC. As protein: CASRPFGSPRQYF.

This clone was recorded a few times. The CDR3 sequence is CASSSGTVSTEAFF. The CDR3 DNA reads as TGTGCCAGCTCATCCGGGACGGTAAGCACTGAAGCTTTCTTT. This chain uses TRBV18 with TRBJ1-1; tentative D call: TRBD1 (5 bases). The germline V and J ends were trimmed by 5 bases and 4 bases, with 14 bases remaining between them. Germline CDR1 KGHSH, CDR2 LQKENI. The CDR3 spans 14 residues.

The chain recombines TRBV5-1 with TRBJ2-4, with D possibly matching TRBD2 (7 bases). Trimming cost V 0 bases and J 9 bases, with 16 bases left between them. Germline CDR1 SGHRS, CDR2 YFSETQ. This CDR3 has 15 amino acids. The CDR3 protein is CASSLVGGPSSIQYF. CDR3 DNA sequence: TGCGCCAGCAGCTTGGTCGGGGGGCCGAGCTCCATTCAGTACTTC.

V gene TRBV18 combines with J gene TRBJ1-1; D may be TRBD1 (6 bases). The CDR3 runs 14 residues. The V end was cut by 2 bases, the J end by 4 bases, with 11 bases between. Germline assignment: CDR1 KGHSH and CDR2 LQKENI. The CDR3 nucleotides are TGTGCCAGCTCACCAAACAGGGTTCTCACTGAAGCTTTCTTT. It specifies CASSPNRVLTEAFF.

The rearrangement joins TRBV4-2 to TRBJ1-4; D may be TRBD1 (5 bases). The CDR3 contains 14 residues. Germline CDR1 is LGHNA and CDR2 is YNFKEQ. V lost 0 bases and J lost 6, with 8 bases in between. CDR3 DNA sequence: TGTGCCAGCAGCCAAGAGGGGCGCGATGAAAAACTGTTTTTT. Its protein product is CASSQEGRDEKLFF.

The chain links TRBV6-6 to TRBJ1-2; tentative D call: TRBD1 (5 bases). Germline CDR1 and CDR2: MNHNY and SVGAGI (reference sequence). This CDR3 is built from 11 residues. The V end was cut by 9 bases, the J end by 7 bases, with 12 bases between. The CDR3 here is CASLQGGGYTF. The CDR3 DNA reads as TGTGCCAGTCTTCAGGGTGGTGGCTACACCTTC.

V gene TRBV5-1 combines with J gene TRBJ1-6; TRBD1 aligns across 7 bases. V lost 3 bases to trimming and J lost 0 bases; unmatched junction nucleotides: 9. Per the germline V gene, CDR1 is SGHRS and CDR2 is YFSETQ. CDR3 length equals 18 residues. CDR3 DNA sequence: TGCGCCAGCAGCTCCCAAGGAGGACAGGACTCCTATAATTCACCCCTCCACTTT. This encodes CASSSQGGQDSYNSPLHF.

A few counts support this clone. The chain combines TRBV2 with TRBJ2-3; 13 positions agree with TRBD2. In germline, CDR1 is SNHLY, CDR2 FYNNEI. The CDR3 length is 17 residues. V lost 9 bases, J lost 3 bases, and 12 bases stayed unmatched. CDR3 loop: CASRLAGGLGDTDTQYF. DNA for the CDR3: TGTGCCAGTCGACTAGCGGGAGGCCTAGGGGATACAGATACGCAGTATTTT.

The genes are TRBV7-2 and TRBJ2-7, with 7 bases fitting TRBD2. CDR1 and CDR2 from the germline V gene are SGHTA and FQGNSA. V lost 3 bases and J lost 3; bases outside the gene matches: 8. The CDR3 extends over 15 amino acids. Here the CDR3 DNA reads TGTGCCAGCAGCTTTCGCGGGAGTACTTACTACGAGCAGTACTTC. This translates into CASSFRGSTYYEQYF. The complete variable domain, with remaining parts taken from reference TRBV7-2 and TRBJ2-7, reads GAGVSQSPSNKVTEKGKDVELRCDPISGHTALYWYRQSLGQGLEFLIYFQGNSAPDKSGLPSDRFSAERTGGSVSTLTIQRTQQEDSAVYLCASSFRGSTYYEQYFGPGTRLTVT.

The chain joins TRBV19 to TRBJ1-6; 10 bases agree with TRBD1. CDR1 is LNHDA, CDR2 SQIVND, per germline (reference sequence). Trimming at V came to 10 bases and at J to 7 bases, leaving 10 bases not matched to a gene. The CDR3 length is 15 residues. CDR3 coding DNA: TGTGCCACCTCGTTAGGGACAGGGGTGAATTCACCCCTCCACTTT. It codes for CATSLGTGVNSPLHF.

The CDR3 nucleotides read TGTGCCAGCAGTTTGCTAAGTCTGGGGGGTCAAGAGACCCAGTACTTC. Residues: CASSLLSLGGQETQYF. This sequence joins TRBV28 and TRBJ2-5; D is possibly TRBD2 (6 bases). V lost 3 bases, J lost 2 bases, and 16 bases lay in between. Germline values: CDR1 MDHEN, CDR2 SYDVKM. The CDR3 runs to 16 residues.

This clone was recorded once. CDR3 in amino acids: CASSPRAGTQETQYF. As DNA, the CDR3 is TGTGCCAGCTCACCCCGGGCAGGTACCCAAGAGACCCAGTACTTC. The chain uses TRBV18 and TRBJ2-5; D unresolved. Germline CDR1 is KGHSH and CDR2 is LQKENI. The ends were cut back, 3 bases at V and 1 base at J, with 12 bases in the middle. CDR3 length equals 15 residues.

V and J are TRBV4-1 and TRBJ1-4; maybe TRBD1 (5 bases). V lost 6 bases and J lost 8, with 16 bases in between. This CDR3 region has 14 residues. Germline V gene sequence: CDR1 MGHRA, CDR2 YSYEKL. The CDR3 is CASSPWGGEEKLFF. DNA of the CDR3: TGCGCCAGCAGTCCTTGGGGGGGGGAGGAAAAACTGTTTTTT.

The rearrangement joins TRBV19 to TRBJ1-6; D is undetermined. Trimming left V 5 bases short and J 9 bases short, with 20 bases between. CDR1 LNHDA and CDR2 SQIVND come from the germline V gene (reference sequence). The length of the CDR3 is 16 residues. The CDR3 DNA sequence: TGTGCCAGTAGTCATCCCCAGCGGACGCTGGGTTCACCCCTCCACTTT. This encodes CASSHPQRTLGSPLHF.

This chain connects TRBV19 to TRBJ1-5; the D is unclear. V dropped 1 base and J dropped 0 bases, with 7 bases sitting between them. Germline lookup yields CDR1 LNHDA and CDR2 SQIVND (reference sequence). This CDR3 has 15 amino acids. The CDR3 reads CASSIGGLSNQPQHF. The CDR3 coding sequence is TGTGCCAGTAGTATAGGTGGGCTTAGCAATCAGCCCCAGCATTTT.

A few counts support this clone. This chain joins TRBV19 and TRBJ1-1, with 9 bases identical to TRBD1. CDR3 length equals 15 residues. CDR1 LNHDA and CDR2 SQIVND come from the germline V gene (reference sequence). The trim removed 7 bases at V and 3 bases at J, leaving 9 bases unmatched. Written as DNA, the CDR3 is TGTGCCAGTAATCCGGGACAGGGATCTCACACTGAAGCTTTCTTT. Translated, it gives CASNPGQGSHTEAFF.

The V gene is TRBV7-6, the J gene TRBJ2-3; D might be TRBD2 (6 bases). V was trimmed by 1 base and J by 2 bases, leaving 13 bases between them. The CDR3 has 16 amino acids. Germline CDR1 SGHVS, CDR2 FNYEAQ. This CDR3 is CASSLGAGGDTDTQYF. As DNA, the CDR3 is TGTGCCAGCAGCTTAGGGGCCGGAGGGGACACAGATACGCAGTATTTT.

This clone was found a few times. This chain uses TRBV27 with TRBJ2-3; weak D call: TRBD2 (6 bases). The CDR3 is 12 amino acids. V lost 5 bases and J 8 bases, leaving 11 bases between the germline ends. Germline-derived CDR1 and CDR2 are MNHEY and SMNVEV (reference sequence). CDR3: CASSILGGTQYF. The CDR3 nucleotides read TGTGCCAGCAGTATCCTCGGGGGTACGCAGTATTTT.

A few counts support this clone. The chain uses TRBV11-3 and TRBJ2-3; either TRBD1 or TRBD2 may supply D (5 bases each). This CDR3 is 13 amino acids long. Looked up from germline, CDR1 is SGHNT and CDR2 is YENEEA. V lost 5 bases to trimming and J lost 6 bases, with 12 bases between them. The CDR3 is CASSPGPSDTQYF. As DNA, the CDR3 is TGTGCCAGCAGCCCGGGACCGAGCGATACGCAGTATTTT.

A word on this clone: Other nucleotide sequences from this sample produce the same CDR3. The chain recombines TRBV29-1 with TRBJ1-5; perhaps TRBD1 as D (5 bases). The V gene lost 4 bases and the J gene lost 5 bases, with 12 bases spanning the gap. The V gene's germline CDR1 is SQVTM and CDR2 ANQGSEA. The CDR3 extends over 13 amino acids. CDR3 region: CSVAGQGDQPQHF. CDR3 DNA sequence: TGCAGCGTTGCGGGGCAGGGCGATCAGCCCCAGCATTTT.

The chain combines TRBV28 with TRBJ2-1; D not resolved. The V end was cut by 6 bases, the J end by 2 bases, with 5 bases between. The CDR3 consists of 12 residues. In germline, CDR1 is MDHEN, CDR2 SYDVKM. For the CDR3, the DNA is TGTGCCAGCAGCCTCGCCTACAATGAGCAGTTCTTC. Amino acids: CASSLAYNEQFF.

This rearrangement joins TRBV5-4 to TRBJ1-2; D uncertain. The CDR3 runs 13 residues. Trimming cost V 0 bases and J 4 bases, with 7 bases left between them. Germline V lookup: CDR1 SGHNT, CDR2 YYREEE (reference sequence). The CDR3, as DNA: TGTGCCAGCAGCTTGGGGCAGACCTATGGCTACACCTTC. Translating gives CASSLGQTYGYTF.

The chain employs TRBV5-6 and TRBJ2-3; 7 bases agree with TRBD2. The CDR3 contains 14 residues. V shed 6 bases and J 2 bases; nucleotides not matched to a gene: 6. Germline-derived CDR1 and CDR2 are SGHDT and YYEEEE. CDR3 nucleotides: TGTGCCAGCAATTGGGAGGGGATCACAGATACGCAGTATTTT. This sequence encodes CASNWEGITDTQYF. The complete variable domain, with remaining parts taken from reference TRBV5-6 and TRBJ2-3, reads DAGVTQSPTHLIKTRGQQVTLRCSPKSGHDTVSWYQQALGQGPQFIFQYYEEEERQRGNFPDRFSGHQFPNYSSELNVNALLLGDSALYLCASNWEGITDTQYFGPGTRLTVL.

The genes are TRBV7-2 and TRBJ1-2, with D possibly being TRBD1 (6 bases). Germline V CDR1 and CDR2: SGHTA, FQGNSA. V shed 3 bases and J shed 3 bases, with 8 bases lying between them. The CDR3 is 13 residues long. The DNA for the CDR3 is TGTGCCAGCAGCTTCAGGGGAGACTATGGCTACACCTTC. Amino acids: CASSFRGDYGYTF.